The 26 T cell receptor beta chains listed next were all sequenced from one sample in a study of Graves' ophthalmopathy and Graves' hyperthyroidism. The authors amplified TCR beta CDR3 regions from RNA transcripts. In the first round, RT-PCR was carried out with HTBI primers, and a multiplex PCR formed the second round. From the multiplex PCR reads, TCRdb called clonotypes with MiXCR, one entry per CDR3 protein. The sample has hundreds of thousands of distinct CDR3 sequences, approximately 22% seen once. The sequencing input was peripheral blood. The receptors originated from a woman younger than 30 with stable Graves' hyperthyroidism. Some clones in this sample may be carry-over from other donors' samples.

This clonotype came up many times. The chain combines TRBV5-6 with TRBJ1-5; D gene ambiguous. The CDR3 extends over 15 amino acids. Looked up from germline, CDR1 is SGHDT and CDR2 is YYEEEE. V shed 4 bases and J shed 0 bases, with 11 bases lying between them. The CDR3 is CASSLPGPSNQPQHF. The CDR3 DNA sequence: TGTGCCAGCAGCCTACCGGGCCCTAGCAATCAGCCCCAGCATTTT.

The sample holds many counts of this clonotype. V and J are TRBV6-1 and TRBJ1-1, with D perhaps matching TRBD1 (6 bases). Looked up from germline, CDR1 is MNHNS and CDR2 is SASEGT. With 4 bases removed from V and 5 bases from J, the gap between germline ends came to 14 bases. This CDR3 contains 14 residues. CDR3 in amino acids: CASSGFGGATEAFF. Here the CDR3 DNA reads TGTGCCAGCAGTGGGTTTGGGGGGGCGACTGAAGCTTTCTTT.

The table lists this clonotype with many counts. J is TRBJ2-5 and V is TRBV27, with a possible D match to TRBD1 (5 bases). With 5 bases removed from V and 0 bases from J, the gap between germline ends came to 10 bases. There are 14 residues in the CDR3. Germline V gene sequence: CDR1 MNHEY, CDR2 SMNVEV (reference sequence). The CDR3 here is CASSRTTYQETQYF. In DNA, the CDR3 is TGTGCCAGCAGTAGGACAACCTACCAAGAGACCCAGTACTTC.

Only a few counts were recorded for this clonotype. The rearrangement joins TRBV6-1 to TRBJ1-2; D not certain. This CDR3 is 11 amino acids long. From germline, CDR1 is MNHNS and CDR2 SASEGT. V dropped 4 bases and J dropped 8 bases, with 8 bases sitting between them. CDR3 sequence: CASSGLTGYTF. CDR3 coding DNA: TGTGCCAGCAGTGGGTTGACGGGCTACACCTTC.

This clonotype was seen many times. The CDR3: CASSFGPAGELFF. In DNA, the CDR3 is TGTGCCAGCAGTTTCGGTCCGGCCGGGGAGCTGTTTTTT. The chain carries TRBV27 and TRBJ2-2; unclear D gene. CDR1 MNHEY and CDR2 SMNVEV come from the germline V gene (reference sequence). The CDR3 totals 13 residues. V was trimmed by 3 bases and J by 6 bases, leaving 8 bases between them.

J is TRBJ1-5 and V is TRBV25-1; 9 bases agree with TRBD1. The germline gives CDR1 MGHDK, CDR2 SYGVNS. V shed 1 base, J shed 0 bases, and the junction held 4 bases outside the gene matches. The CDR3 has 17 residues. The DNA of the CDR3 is TGTGCCAGCAGTGAATCCCGGACAGGGGATAGCAATCAGCCCCAGCATTTT. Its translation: CASSESRTGDSNQPQHF.

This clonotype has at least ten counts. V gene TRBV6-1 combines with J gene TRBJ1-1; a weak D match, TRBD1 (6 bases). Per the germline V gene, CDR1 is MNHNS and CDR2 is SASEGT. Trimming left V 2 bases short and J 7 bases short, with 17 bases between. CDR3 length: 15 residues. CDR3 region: CASSERLGAFLEAFF. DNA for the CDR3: TGTGCCAGCAGTGAACGGTTGGGGGCCTTCCTTGAAGCTTTCTTT.

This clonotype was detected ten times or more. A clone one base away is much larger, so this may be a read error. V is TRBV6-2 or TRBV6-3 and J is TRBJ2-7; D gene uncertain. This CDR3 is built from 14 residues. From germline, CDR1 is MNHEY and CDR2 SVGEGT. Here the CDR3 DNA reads TGTGCCAGCAGTTACTCAGCGTACTCCCACGAGCAGTACTTC. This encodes CASSYSAYSHEQYF.

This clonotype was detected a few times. This chain's CDR3 is CASSLATVGETQYF. The CDR3 nucleotides read TGCGCCAGCAGCTTAGCGACAGTTGGAGAGACCCAGTACTTC. The chain has TRBV5-1 and TRBJ2-5, with D possibly matching TRBD1 (5 bases). V lost 2 bases to trimming and J lost 4 bases, with 12 bases between them. The CDR3 is 14 residues long. Germline V lookup: CDR1 SGHRS, CDR2 YFSETQ.

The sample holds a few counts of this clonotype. The CDR3 DNA reads as TGTGCCAGCAGCCTCTCGGGGGGGACAGGTTACTACGAGCAGTACTTC. This encodes CASSLSGGTGYYEQYF. This chain joins TRBV28 and TRBJ2-7; D may be TRBD1 or TRBD2 (8 bases each). CDR3 length: 16 residues. The germline V and J ends were trimmed by 6 bases and 3 bases, with 21 bases remaining between them. CDR1 is MDHEN, CDR2 SYDVKM, per germline.

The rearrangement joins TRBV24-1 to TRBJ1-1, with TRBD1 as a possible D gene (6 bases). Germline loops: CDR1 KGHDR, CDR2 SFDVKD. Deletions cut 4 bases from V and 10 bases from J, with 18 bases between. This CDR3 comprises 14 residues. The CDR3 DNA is TGTGCCACCAGTGAGGGGGCAGTGGGGGAGGGAGCTTTCTTT. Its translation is CATSEGAVGEGAFF.

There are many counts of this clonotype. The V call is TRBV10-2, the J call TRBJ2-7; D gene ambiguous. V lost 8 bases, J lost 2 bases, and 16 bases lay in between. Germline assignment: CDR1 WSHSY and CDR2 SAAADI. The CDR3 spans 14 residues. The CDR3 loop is CASAAQHSPYEQYF. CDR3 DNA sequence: TGCGCCAGCGCCGCCCAACATAGCCCCTACGAGCAGTACTTC.

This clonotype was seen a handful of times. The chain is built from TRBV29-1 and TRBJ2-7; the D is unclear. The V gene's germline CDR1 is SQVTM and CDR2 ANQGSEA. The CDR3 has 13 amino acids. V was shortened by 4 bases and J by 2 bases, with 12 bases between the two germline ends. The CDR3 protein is CSVGRDATYEQYF. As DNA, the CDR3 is TGCAGCGTTGGCCGCGACGCCACCTACGAGCAGTACTTC.

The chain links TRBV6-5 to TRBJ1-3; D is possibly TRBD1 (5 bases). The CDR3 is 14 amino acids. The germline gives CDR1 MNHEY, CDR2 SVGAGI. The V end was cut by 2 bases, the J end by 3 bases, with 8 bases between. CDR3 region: CASSYRGSGNTIYF. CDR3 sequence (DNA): TGTGCCAGCAGTTACAGGGGTAGTGGAAACACCATATATTTT.

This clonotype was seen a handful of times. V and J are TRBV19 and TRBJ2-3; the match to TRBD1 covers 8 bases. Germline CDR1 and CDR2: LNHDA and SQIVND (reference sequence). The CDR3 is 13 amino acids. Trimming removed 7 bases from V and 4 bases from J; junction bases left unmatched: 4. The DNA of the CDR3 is TGTGCCAGTAACGACAGGGGTGCAGATACGCAGTATTTT. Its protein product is CASNDRGADTQYF. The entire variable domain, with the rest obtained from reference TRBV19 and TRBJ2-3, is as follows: DGGITQSPKYLFRKEGQNVTLSCEQNLNHDAMYWYRQDPGQGLRLIYYSQIVNDFQKGDIAEGYSVSREKKESFPLTVTSAQKNPTAFYLCASNDRGADTQYFGPGTRLTVL.

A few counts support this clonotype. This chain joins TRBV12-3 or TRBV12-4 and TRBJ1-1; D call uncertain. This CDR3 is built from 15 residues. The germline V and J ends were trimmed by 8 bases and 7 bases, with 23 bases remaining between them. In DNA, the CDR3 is TGTGCCAGCTCCCTCTCCCCCACGGGCTGGGGTGAAGCTTTCTTT. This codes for CASSLSPTGWGEAFF.

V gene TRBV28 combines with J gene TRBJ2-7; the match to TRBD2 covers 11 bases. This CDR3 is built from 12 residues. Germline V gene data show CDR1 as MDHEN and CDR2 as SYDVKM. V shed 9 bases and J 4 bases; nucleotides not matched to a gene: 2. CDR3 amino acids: CASTSGRYEQYF. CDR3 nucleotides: TGTGCCAGTACTAGCGGGAGATACGAGCAGTACTTC.

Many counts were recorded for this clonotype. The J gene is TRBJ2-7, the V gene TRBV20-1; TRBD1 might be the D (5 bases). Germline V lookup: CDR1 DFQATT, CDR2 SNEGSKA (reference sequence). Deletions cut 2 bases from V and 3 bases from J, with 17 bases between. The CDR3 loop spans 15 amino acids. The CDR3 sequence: CSARSPRQRLYEQYF. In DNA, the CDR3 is TGCAGTGCTAGATCCCCTCGACAGCGACTCTACGAGCAGTACTTC.

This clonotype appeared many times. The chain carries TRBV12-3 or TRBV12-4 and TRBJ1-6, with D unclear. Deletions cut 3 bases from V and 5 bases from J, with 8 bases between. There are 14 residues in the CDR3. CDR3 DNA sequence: TGTGCCAGCAGTTTCCTCGGGGATAATTCACCCCTCCACTTT. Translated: CASSFLGDNSPLHF.

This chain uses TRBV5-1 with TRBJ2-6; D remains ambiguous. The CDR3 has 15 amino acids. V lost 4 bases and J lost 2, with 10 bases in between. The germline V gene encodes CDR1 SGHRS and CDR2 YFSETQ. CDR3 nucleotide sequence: TGCGCCAGCAGCCTTACTGAGGCTGGGGCCAACGTCCTGACTTTC. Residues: CASSLTEAGANVLTF.

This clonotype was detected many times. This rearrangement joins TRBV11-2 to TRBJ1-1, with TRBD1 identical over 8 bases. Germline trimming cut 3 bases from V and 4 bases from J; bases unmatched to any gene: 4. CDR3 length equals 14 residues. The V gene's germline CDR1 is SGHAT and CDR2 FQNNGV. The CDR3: CASSFTTGGTEAFF. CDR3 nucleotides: TGTGCCAGCAGCTTCACTACAGGGGGCACTGAAGCTTTCTTT.

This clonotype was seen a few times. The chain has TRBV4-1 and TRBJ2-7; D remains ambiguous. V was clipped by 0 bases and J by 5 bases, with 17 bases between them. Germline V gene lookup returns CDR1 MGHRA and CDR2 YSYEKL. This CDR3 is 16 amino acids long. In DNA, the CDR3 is TGCGCCAGCAGCCAAGAACCCGCCCTGCGATATGACGAGCAGTACTTC. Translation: CASSQEPALRYDEQYF.

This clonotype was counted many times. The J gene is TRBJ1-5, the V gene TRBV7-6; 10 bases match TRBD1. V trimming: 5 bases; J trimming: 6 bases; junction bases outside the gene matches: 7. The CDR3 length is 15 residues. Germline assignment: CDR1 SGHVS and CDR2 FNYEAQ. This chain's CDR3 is CASSKGTGVGQPQHF. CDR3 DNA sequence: TGTGCCAGCAGCAAAGGGACAGGGGTAGGTCAGCCCCAGCATTTT.

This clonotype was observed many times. The CDR3 sequence is CASTGERGAKNIQYF. The CDR3 DNA reads TGTGCCAGCACCGGGGAGCGGGGAGCCAAAAACATTCAGTACTTC. The rearrangement uses TRBV28 and TRBJ2-4; 7 bases match TRBD2. Per the germline V gene, CDR1 is MDHEN and CDR2 is SYDVKM. V shed 7 bases and J 0 bases; nucleotides not matched to a gene: 6. CDR3 length: 15 amino acids.

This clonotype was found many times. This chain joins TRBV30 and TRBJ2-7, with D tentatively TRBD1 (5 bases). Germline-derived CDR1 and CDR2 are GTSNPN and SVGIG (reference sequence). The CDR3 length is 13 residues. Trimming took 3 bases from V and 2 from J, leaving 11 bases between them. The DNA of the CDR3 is TGTGCCTGGAGAACAGGTTACCCCTACGAGCAGTACTTC. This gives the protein CAWRTGYPYEQYF.

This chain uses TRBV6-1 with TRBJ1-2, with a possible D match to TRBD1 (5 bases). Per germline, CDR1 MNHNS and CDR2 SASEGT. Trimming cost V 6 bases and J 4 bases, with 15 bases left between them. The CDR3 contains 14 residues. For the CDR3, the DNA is TGTGCCAGCAGGCGGGGACTGTCGGGCTATGGCTACACCTTC. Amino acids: CASRRGLSGYGYTF.